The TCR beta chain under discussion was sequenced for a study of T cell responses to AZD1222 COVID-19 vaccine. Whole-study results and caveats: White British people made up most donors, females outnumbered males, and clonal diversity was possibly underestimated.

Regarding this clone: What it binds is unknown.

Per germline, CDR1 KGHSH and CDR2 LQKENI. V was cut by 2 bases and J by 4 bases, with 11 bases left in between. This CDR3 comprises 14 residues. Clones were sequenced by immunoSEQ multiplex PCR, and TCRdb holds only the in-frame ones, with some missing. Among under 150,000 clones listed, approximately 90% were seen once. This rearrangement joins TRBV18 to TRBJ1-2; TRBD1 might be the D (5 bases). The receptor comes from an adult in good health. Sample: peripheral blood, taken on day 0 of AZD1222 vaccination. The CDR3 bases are TGTGCCAGCTCACCATCGGGGGGAAGCTATGGCTACACCTTC. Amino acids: CASSPSGGSYGYTF.